The 22 T cell receptor beta chains below all came from one sample that was sequenced in a study of cytomegalovirus exposure and HLA in healthy donors. The primer mix had 60 Vbeta and 13 Jbeta primers. Libraries were prepared by immunoSEQ multiplex PCR; TCRdb keeps only in-frame clonotypes and omits some of them. The data show 100,000 to 150,000 clones, 75% to 90% seen once. Sequencing used PBMCs. Every receptor here comes from a man between 18 and 35 years old in good health and CMV-seropositive.

This chain links TRBV2 with TRBJ2-3, with D perhaps matching TRBD1 (5 bases). The V and J ends lost 3 bases and 0 bases respectively, with 13 bases between them. CDR3 length: 16 amino acids. CDR1 is SNHLY and CDR2 is FYNNEI in the germline V gene. CDR3 sequence (DNA): TGTGCCAGCAGTGATGGCTTGGGGCGGAGCACAGATACGCAGTATTTT. Encoded protein: CASSDGLGRSTDTQYF.

The chain is built from TRBV5-1 and TRBJ2-5, with TRBD2 matching over 10 bases. The CDR3 runs to 14 residues. The germline CDR1 and CDR2 sequences are SGHRS and YFSETQ. Trimming at V came to 7 bases and at J to 5 bases, leaving 8 bases not matched to a gene. DNA for the CDR3: TGCGCCAGCGGGGAACTAGCGGGGTTCGAGACCCAGTACTTC. It codes for CASGELAGFETQYF.

This rearrangement joins TRBV27 to TRBJ1-5; 10 positions match TRBD1. The ends lost 5 bases at V and 9 bases at J; junction bases unmatched: 7. CDR1 and CDR2 (germline): MNHEY, SMNVEV (reference sequence). The CDR3 has 14 residues. CDR3 bases: TGTGCCAGCAGTCCTGGACAGGGGGGGCGGCCCCAGCATTTT. Translation: CASSPGQGGRPQHF.

This clone was counted between two and nine times. This sequence joins TRBV19 and TRBJ1-1; D may be TRBD1 (5 bases). The CDR3 runs 13 residues. CDR1 LNHDA and CDR2 SQIVND come from the germline V gene (reference sequence). V lost 4 bases to trimming and J lost 5 bases, with 11 bases between them. CDR3 in amino acids: CASSKQVRTEAFF. As DNA, the CDR3 is TGTGCCAGTAGTAAACAGGTGAGGACTGAAGCTTTCTTT.

This rearrangement joins TRBV7-9 to TRBJ1-1, with D hard to call. The germline V and J ends were trimmed by 5 bases and 0 bases, with 7 bases remaining between them. The CDR3 runs 13 residues. Germline loops: CDR1 SEHNR, CDR2 FQNEAQ (reference sequence). CDR3 in DNA: TGTGCCAGCAGCCGTACTATGAACACTGAAGCTTTCTTT. It translates to CASSRTMNTEAFF.

V and J are TRBV4-1 and TRBJ1-3, with D uncertain. Germline lookup yields CDR1 MGHRA and CDR2 YSYEKL. The CDR3 runs 16 residues. Trimming removed 1 base from V and 0 bases from J, with 10 bases in between. CDR3 loop: CASSQGQSLSGNTIYF. The CDR3, as DNA: TGCGCCAGCAGCCAAGGGCAGTCCCTCTCTGGAAACACCATATATTTT.

V gene TRBV4-1 combines with J gene TRBJ2-2; tentative D call: TRBD2 (6 bases). The CDR3 has 15 residues. CDR1 and CDR2 from the germline V gene are MGHRA and YSYEKL. Trimming cost V 4 bases and J 5 bases, with 14 bases left between them. In DNA, the CDR3 is TGCGCCAGCAGCCCGAACCTTAGCGGTACCGGGGAGCTGTTTTTT. This encodes CASSPNLSGTGELFF.

V usage is TRBV28 and J usage is TRBJ2-5; D is perhaps TRBD1 (5 bases). Trimming removed 5 bases from V and 1 base from J, with 14 bases in between. This CDR3 region has 15 residues. Germline V lookup: CDR1 MDHEN, CDR2 SYDVKM. CDR3 bases: TGTGCCAGCAGTCTCTTTACAGGACCCCAAGAGACCCAGTACTTC. This sequence encodes CASSLFTGPQETQYF.

The chain is built from TRBV30 and TRBJ1-2; D uncertain. Trimming stripped 5 bases from V and 0 bases from J, with 7 bases between. From germline, CDR1 is GTSNPN and CDR2 SVGIG (reference sequence). This CDR3 spans 12 amino acids. The CDR3: CAWSLSNYGYTF. DNA of the CDR3: TGTGCCTGGTCCCTGTCTAACTATGGCTACACCTTC.

This chain connects TRBV7-2 to TRBJ2-1; 15 bases line up with TRBD2. The CDR3 is made up of 15 amino acids. The germline V gene has CDR1 SGHTA and CDR2 FQGNSA. V lost 5 bases to trimming and J lost 9 bases; unmatched junction nucleotides: 5. CDR3 in amino acids: CASSPRTSGGGEQFF. Here the CDR3 DNA reads TGTGCCAGCAGCCCCCGGACTAGCGGGGGGGGTGAGCAGTTCTTC.

The gene calls are TRBV7-9 and TRBJ1-2; tentative D call: TRBD1 (5 bases). The germline CDR1 and CDR2 sequences are SEHNR and FQNEAQ (reference sequence). The V end lost 4 bases, the J end lost 4 bases, and 16 bases lay between the germline ends. The CDR3 extends over 15 amino acids. The CDR3 DNA is TGTGCCAGCAGCTCTACCCTAGGGGCGCCCTATGGCTACACCTTC. It yields the protein CASSSTLGAPYGYTF.

The rearrangement links TRBV7-3 to TRBJ1-1, with D maybe TRBD1 (5 bases). The length of the CDR3 is 16 residues. Germline V gene data show CDR1 as SGHTA and CDR2 as FQGTGA. Trimming removed 2 bases at V and 1 base at J, with 14 bases between. CDR3 nucleotides: TGTGCCAGCAGCTTAGGGCAGGGTTACGGGAACACTGAAGCTTTCTTT. Translated: CASSLGQGYGNTEAFF.

This chain connects TRBV10-2 to TRBJ2-7; possible D gene TRBD1, 6 bases. The V end was cut by 3 bases, the J end by 0 bases, with 9 bases between. CDR1 and CDR2 (germline): WSHSY, SAAADI. This CDR3 spans 14 amino acids. The CDR3 sequence is CASSDYRVSYEQYF. The CDR3 nucleotides are TGCGCCAGCAGTGATTACAGGGTCTCCTACGAGCAGTACTTC.

In its sample, this clone was seen once. In DNA, the CDR3 is TGTGCCAGCAGCTCGAGACAGGGCGAGCAGTACTTC. Amino acid sequence: CASSSRQGEQYF. The chain uses TRBV7-2 and TRBJ2-7; the match to TRBD1 covers 7 bases. CDR3 length: 12 amino acids. CDR1 and CDR2 from the germline V gene are SGHTA and FQGNSA. V trimming: 4 bases; J trimming: 6 bases; junction bases outside the gene matches: 3.

This clone showed up just once. The V and J genes are TRBV7-9 and TRBJ1-2, with D possibly TRBD1 on 6 matching bases. Germline CDR1 and CDR2: SEHNR and FQNEAQ (reference sequence). V lost 5 bases to trimming and J lost 12 bases, with 13 bases between them. The CDR3 totals 11 residues. The CDR3 coding sequence is TGTGCCAGCAGCCCACAGGGCTACCACACCTTC. Protein product: CASSPQGYHTF.

The chain is built from TRBV19 and TRBJ1-5, with D possibly being TRBD1 (5 bases). Looked up from germline, CDR1 is LNHDA and CDR2 is SQIVND (reference sequence). Trimming cost V 7 bases and J 0 bases, with 13 bases left between them. The CDR3 extends over 15 amino acids. The CDR3 protein is CASMGSGHSNQPQHF. For the CDR3, the DNA is TGTGCCAGTATGGGGTCAGGGCATAGCAATCAGCCCCAGCATTTT. Looking up the rest from reference TRBV19 and TRBJ1-5 gives the full variable domain: DGGITQSPKYLFRKEGQNVTLSCEQNLNHDAMYWYRQDPGQGLRLIYYSQIVNDFQKGDIAEGYSVSREKKESFPLTVTSAQKNPTAFYLCASMGSGHSNQPQHFGDGTRLSIL.

The CDR3 DNA reads TGTGCCAGCAGCCTCGGGCGGGAGACTGAAGCTTTCTTT. Protein sequence: CASSLGRETEAFF. This chain links TRBV7-2 with TRBJ1-1, with no clear D. V lost 5 bases and J lost 5, with 12 bases in between. Germline V CDR1 and CDR2: SGHTA, FQGNSA. The CDR3 is 13 amino acids.

The rearrangement links TRBV19 to TRBJ2-6; 10 bases map to TRBD1. CDR1 and CDR2 (germline): LNHDA, SQIVND (reference sequence). The V segment lost 5 bases and the J segment 4 bases; nucleotides outside the gene matches: 5. The CDR3 covers 16 residues. Here the CDR3 reads CASSPGQGSGANVLTF. The CDR3 DNA reads TGTGCCAGTAGTCCGGGACAGGGGTCCGGGGCCAACGTCCTGACTTTC.

This clone was seen a handful of times. The gene calls are TRBV9 and TRBJ1-2, with D perhaps matching TRBD1 (5 bases). The CDR3 consists of 12 residues. Trimming stripped 4 bases from V and 8 bases from J, with 12 bases between. CDR1 is SGDLS, CDR2 YYNGEE, per germline. The CDR3 DNA follows: TGTGCCAGCAGCCATACGGGGGACGGCTACACCTTC. Its translation: CASSHTGDGYTF.

The chain combines TRBV7-9 with TRBJ2-7, with 7 bases identical to TRBD1. Trimming took 1 base from V and 5 from J; bases not matched to a gene: 8. This CDR3 contains 15 residues. The germline CDR1 and CDR2 sequences are SEHNR and FQNEAQ (reference sequence). In DNA form, the CDR3 reads TGTGCCAGCAGCTTAGGGAGCCAGGGGGTAGACGAGCAGTACTTC. Its protein product is CASSLGSQGVDEQYF.

This chain links TRBV6-4 with TRBJ2-2, with D possibly matching TRBD1 (6 bases). The CDR3 is 14 residues long. The V end was cut by 6 bases, the J end by 5 bases, with 13 bases between. Germline CDR1 and CDR2: MRHNA and SNTAGT. The CDR3 loop is CASSTGFDTGELFF. The CDR3 DNA reads TGTGCCAGCAGCACAGGGTTCGATACCGGGGAGCTGTTTTTT.

The chain joins TRBV28 to TRBJ1-6; D ambiguous. Trimming removed 3 bases from V and 8 bases from J, with 14 bases in between. CDR3 size: 15 residues. Looked up from germline, CDR1 is MDHEN and CDR2 is SYDVKM. Here the CDR3 reads CASSFTGGNYSPLHF. The CDR3 coding sequence is TGTGCCAGCAGTTTTACGGGCGGGAATTATTCACCCCTCCACTTT.